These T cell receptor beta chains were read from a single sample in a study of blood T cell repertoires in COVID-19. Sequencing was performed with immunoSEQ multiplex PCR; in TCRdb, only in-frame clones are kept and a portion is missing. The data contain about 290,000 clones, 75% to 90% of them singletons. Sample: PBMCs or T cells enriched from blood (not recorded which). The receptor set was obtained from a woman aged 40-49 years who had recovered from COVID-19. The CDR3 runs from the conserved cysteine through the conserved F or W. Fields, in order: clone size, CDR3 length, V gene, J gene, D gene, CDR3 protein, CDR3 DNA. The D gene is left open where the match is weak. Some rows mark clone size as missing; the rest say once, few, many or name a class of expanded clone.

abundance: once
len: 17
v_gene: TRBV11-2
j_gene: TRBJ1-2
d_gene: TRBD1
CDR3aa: CASSLLPTGQSNYGYTF
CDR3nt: TGTGCCAGCAGCCTTCTCCCAACGGGACAGTCTAACTATGGCTACACCTTC

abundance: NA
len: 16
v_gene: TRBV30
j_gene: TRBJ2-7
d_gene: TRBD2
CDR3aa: CAWSGQAGGPTYEQYF
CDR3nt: TGTGCCTGGAGTGGACAGGCGGGAGGACCCACCTACGAGCAGTACTTC

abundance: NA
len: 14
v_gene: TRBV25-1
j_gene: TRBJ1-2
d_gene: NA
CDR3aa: CASSETGPNYGYTF
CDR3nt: TGTGCCAGCAGTGAAACAGGTCCAAACTATGGCTACACCTTC

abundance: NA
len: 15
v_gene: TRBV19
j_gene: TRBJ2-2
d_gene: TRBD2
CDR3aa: CASSGAGGPRGELFF
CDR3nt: TGTGCCAGTAGTGGGGCGGGAGGGCCGAGAGGGGAGCTGTTTTTT

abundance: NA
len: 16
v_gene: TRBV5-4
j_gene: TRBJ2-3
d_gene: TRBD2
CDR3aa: CASSSAAGLSTDTQYF
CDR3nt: TGTGCCAGCAGCTCGGCGGCGGGACTAAGCACAGATACGCAGTATTTT

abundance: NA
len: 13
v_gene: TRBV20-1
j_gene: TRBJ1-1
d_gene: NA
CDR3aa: CSASEDSYTEAFF
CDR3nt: TGCAGTGCTAGTGAGGACAGCTACACTGAAGCTTTCTTT

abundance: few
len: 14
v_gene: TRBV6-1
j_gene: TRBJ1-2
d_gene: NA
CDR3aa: CASSEPRGGYGYTF
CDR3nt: TGTGCCAGCAGTGAACCTCGGGGGGGCTATGGCTACACCTTC

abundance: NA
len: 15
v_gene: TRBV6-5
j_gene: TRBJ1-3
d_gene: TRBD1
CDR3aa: CASSYSRDSGNTIYF
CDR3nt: TGTGCCAGCAGTTACTCTAGGGACAGTGGAAACACCATATATTTT

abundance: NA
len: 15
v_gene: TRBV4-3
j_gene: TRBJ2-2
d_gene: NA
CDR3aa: CASSQVPLNTGELFF
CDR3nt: TGCGCCAGCAGCCAAGTTCCTCTGAACACCGGGGAGCTGTTTTTT

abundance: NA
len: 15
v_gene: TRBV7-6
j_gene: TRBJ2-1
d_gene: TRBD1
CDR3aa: CASSDPGQGVSEQFF
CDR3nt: TGTGCCAGCAGCGACCCGGGACAGGGCGTCAGTGAGCAGTTCTTC

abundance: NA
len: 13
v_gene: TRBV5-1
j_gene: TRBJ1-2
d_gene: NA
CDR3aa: CASSPSMEDGYTF
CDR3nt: TGCGCCAGCAGCCCCAGCATGGAGGATGGCTACACCTTC

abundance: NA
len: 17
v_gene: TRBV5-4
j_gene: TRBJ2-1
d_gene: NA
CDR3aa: CASSLGAQASSYNEQFF
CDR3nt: TGTGCCAGCAGCTTGGGGGCACAGGCGAGCTCCTACAATGAGCAGTTCTTC

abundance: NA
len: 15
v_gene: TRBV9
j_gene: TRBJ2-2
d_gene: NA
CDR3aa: CASSGTGLSTGELFF
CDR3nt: TGTGCCAGCAGCGGGACGGGACTTTCCACCGGGGAGCTGTTTTTT

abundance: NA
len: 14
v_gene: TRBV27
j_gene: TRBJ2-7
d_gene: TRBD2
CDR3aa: CASSLSYTSGEQYF
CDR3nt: TGTGCCAGCAGTTTATCGTATACTAGCGGCGAGCAGTACTTC

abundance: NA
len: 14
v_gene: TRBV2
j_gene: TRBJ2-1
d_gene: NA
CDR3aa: CASSGLLRGNEQFF
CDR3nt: TGTGCCAGCAGTGGTCTTCTGCGAGGGAATGAGCAGTTCTTC

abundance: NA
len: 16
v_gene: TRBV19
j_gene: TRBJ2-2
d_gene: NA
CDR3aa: CASSIGFGANTGELFF
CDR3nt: TGTGCCAGTAGTATTGGCTTTGGAGCGAACACCGGGGAGCTGTTTTTT